The rows below give T cell receptor beta chains drawn from one sample of a study of T cell changes during pregnancy in multiple sclerosis. The repertoire was sequenced with immunoSEQ multiplex PCR; TCRdb's copy has only in-frame clones and lacks some. The table has 46,000 or so clones, roughly 93% seen once. The specimen was CD8+ T cells from peripheral blood mononuclear cells, collected after pregnancy. Receptors originate from a female donor with multiple sclerosis, enrolled in a pregnancy study. Both conserved end residues are part of each CDR3. A D gene is named only where the DNA matches it firmly. Size is omitted from some rows. Given values are once, few, many or a class for expanded clones.

v_gene: TRBV9
d_gene: TRBD2
abundance: NA
j_gene: TRBJ2-3
CDR3aa: CASSVEASGGMITDTQYF
CDR3nt: TGTGCCAGCAGCGTAGAGGCTAGCGGGGGGATGATCACAGATACGCAGTATTTT

v_gene: TRBV4-3
d_gene: NA
abundance: NA
j_gene: TRBJ1-1
CDR3aa: CASSQVTRRSEAFF
CDR3nt: TGCGCCAGCAGCCAAGTAACACGTCGATCTGAAGCTTTCTTT

v_gene: TRBV4-1
d_gene: TRBD1
abundance: NA
j_gene: TRBJ1-2
CDR3aa: CASSQEGTGANYGYTF
CDR3nt: TGCGCCAGCAGCCAAGAGGGAACAGGGGCTAACTATGGCTACACCTTC

v_gene: TRBV6-5
d_gene: NA
abundance: few
j_gene: TRBJ2-7
CDR3aa: CASNSGEAYEQYF
CDR3nt: TGTGCCAGCAACTCAGGGGAAGCATACGAGCAGTACTTC

v_gene: TRBV9
d_gene: NA
abundance: NA
j_gene: TRBJ1-2
CDR3aa: CASSSPPGIEGYGYTF
CDR3nt: TGTGCCAGCAGCTCCCCCCCAGGGATCGAAGGCTATGGCTACACCTTC

v_gene: TRBV27
d_gene: TRBD2
abundance: NA
j_gene: TRBJ2-3
CDR3aa: CASSLVTSVSDTQYF
CDR3nt: TGTGCCAGCAGTTTGGTAACTAGCGTTTCAGATACGCAGTATTTT

v_gene: TRBV14
d_gene: NA
abundance: NA
j_gene: TRBJ1-1
CDR3aa: CASSRDRMNTEAFF
CDR3nt: TGTGCCAGCAGCCGCGACAGGATGAACACTGAAGCTTTCTTT

v_gene: TRBV5-4
d_gene: TRBD1
abundance: NA
j_gene: TRBJ2-1
CDR3aa: CASSPAPRQGKDEQFF
CDR3nt: TGTGCCAGCAGCCCGGCCCCTCGACAGGGAAAGGATGAGCAGTTCTTC

v_gene: TRBV5-4
d_gene: NA
abundance: NA
j_gene: TRBJ1-3
CDR3aa: CASNERGSGNTIYF
CDR3nt: TGTGCCAGCAACGAGCGTGGGTCCGGAAACACCATATATTTT

v_gene: TRBV4-1
d_gene: NA
abundance: NA
j_gene: TRBJ1-2
CDR3aa: CASSQGRQAGFYGYTF
CDR3nt: TGCGCCAGCAGCCAAGGCCGACAGGCCGGCTTCTATGGCTACACCTTC

v_gene: TRBV9
d_gene: NA
abundance: NA
j_gene: TRBJ2-7
CDR3aa: CASSVSGTSYEQYF
CDR3nt: TGTGCCAGCAGCGTCTCCGGGACATCCTACGAGCAGTACTTC

v_gene: TRBV5-4
d_gene: TRBD2
abundance: once
j_gene: TRBJ2-3
CDR3aa: CASSLLADSTDTQYF
CDR3nt: TGTGCCAGCAGCTTGCTAGCGGATAGCACAGATACGCAGTATTTT

v_gene: TRBV6-5
d_gene: TRBD1
abundance: once
j_gene: TRBJ1-1
CDR3aa: CASSFGTGLTEAFF
CDR3nt: TGTGCCAGCAGTTTCGGGACAGGGCTCACTGAAGCTTTCTTT

v_gene: TRBV6-5
d_gene: TRBD2
abundance: NA
j_gene: TRBJ2-3
CDR3aa: CASRASGGTTDTQYF
CDR3nt: TGTGCCAGCAGGGCTAGCGGGGGGACCACAGATACGCAGTATTTT

v_gene: TRBV5-6
d_gene: NA
abundance: NA
j_gene: TRBJ1-2
CDR3aa: CASSFGQYDYGYTF
CDR3nt: TGTGCCAGCAGCTTCGGACAGTACGACTATGGCTACACCTTC

v_gene: TRBV7-9
d_gene: TRBD1
abundance: NA
j_gene: TRBJ2-7
CDR3aa: CASSARDSYEQYF
CDR3nt: TGTGCCAGCAGCGCCAGGGACAGCTACGAGCAGTACTTC

v_gene: TRBV27
d_gene: TRBD1
abundance: NA
j_gene: TRBJ2-7
CDR3aa: CASSWTGSYEQYF
CDR3nt: TGTGCCAGCAGTTGGACAGGATCCTACGAGCAGTACTTC

v_gene: TRBV27
d_gene: NA
abundance: NA
j_gene: TRBJ2-1
CDR3aa: CASSLDTYNEQFF
CDR3nt: TGTGCCAGCAGCCTGGACACTTACAATGAGCAGTTCTTC

v_gene: TRBV27
d_gene: TRBD2
abundance: once
j_gene: TRBJ2-7
CDR3aa: CASSALAGVYEQYF
CDR3nt: TGTGCCAGCAGTGCACTAGCGGGAGTCTACGAGCAGTACTTC